This T cell receptor (beta chain) was identified in a study of regulatory T cells in long-lasting Graves disease. For TCR beta, libraries came from iRepertoire HTBI primers and Arm-PCR of CDR3 regions. MiXCR, applied by TCRdb to the multiplex PCR reads, yields one record per CDR3 protein. Of about 450,000 distinct CDR3 sequences listed, about 25% are singletons. Noted time point: persistent/refractory GD, antithyroid drugs over 5 years with positive TRAb. The authors made the TCR library using RNA they extracted from PBMCs. The source was peripheral blood mononuclear cells (PBMCs), collected when the disease was refractory, from a patient treated with antithyroid drugs. The origin of this receptor is a female donor with Graves disease.

The CDR3 sequence is CASSQEIMPPYEQYF. As DNA, the CDR3 is TGCGCCAGCAGCCAAGAGATCATGCCCCCTTACGAGCAGTACTTC. The chain has TRBV4-1 and TRBJ2-7, with D uncertain. The germline CDR1 and CDR2 sequences are MGHRA and YSYEKL. There are 15 residues in the CDR3. Trimming shortened V by 0 bases and J by 4 bases, and 13 bases separated the two germline ends.